This T cell receptor beta chain was recovered during a study of shared clonotypes between healthy human individuals. Germline V gives CDR1 SGHVS, CDR2 FQNEAQ. The CDR3 is 15 residues long. Deletions cut 5 bases from V and 4 bases from J, with 17 bases between. The protocol was immunoSEQ multiplex PCR, while the TCRdb copy is restricted to in-frame clones and leaves out a portion. The sample lists about 2 million clones; 85% to 95% were seen once. The sequenced sample was naive CD4+ T cells sorted from blood. Subset given: CD45RA+ positively selected. This clonotype was obtained from a man between 18 and 35 years old in good health. The J gene is TRBJ1-1, the V gene TRBV7-8; D not resolved. CDR3 nucleotide sequence: TGTGCCAGCAGCCTCAGCAACCGATGGGGCACTGAAGCTTTCTTT. It is translated as CASSLSNRWGTEAFF.